One T cell receptor (beta chain) is described in this entry. PCR primers comprised 60 Vbeta and 13 Jbeta primers. Measured with immunoSEQ multiplex PCR; TCRdb has only the in-frame clones, and not every one. The table shows 170,000 or so clones, with approximately 82% occurring only once. This specimen belongs to a study of cytomegalovirus exposure and HLA in healthy donors. The CDR3 has 15 residues. Per germline, CDR1 MNHEY and CDR2 SVGAGI. Trimming removed 5 bases from V and 1 base from J; junction bases left unmatched: 5. The sample comprised PBMCs. The chain uses TRBV6-5 and TRBJ2-1; TRBD1 matches at 7 bases. The receptor was derived from a man aged 45-60 years in good health and CMV-seropositive. Written as DNA, the CDR3 is TGTGCCAGCAGTAGAACAGGGGTTTCCTACAATGAGCAGTTCTTC. It yields the protein CASSRTGVSYNEQFF.